This passage covers 20 T cell receptor beta chains from one sample sequenced in a study of T-cell reconstitution after alpha-beta-depleted transplantation in children. Unique molecular identifiers featured in how the TCRbeta library was prepared. TCRdb re-called the PCR reads through MiXCR, storing one row per CDR3 protein. This sample has over 85,000 distinct CDR3 sequences, with 10% found just once. This specimen was PBMCs from the stem cell graft donor, taken from the stem cell graft. The source is a human donor who donated a stem cell graft to a child with acute lymphoblastic leukemia.

At least ten counts were recorded for this clonotype. This rearrangement joins TRBV7-2 to TRBJ2-5; 7 bases map to TRBD2. V shed 1 base, J shed 6 bases, and the junction held 8 bases outside the gene matches. CDR3 length equals 15 residues. Germline CDR1 SGHTA, CDR2 FQGNSA. The CDR3 sequence is CASSLGSGRVKTQYF. The CDR3 DNA sequence: TGTGCCAGCAGCTTAGGCTCTGGGAGGGTAAAGACCCAGTACTTC.

This clonotype was picked up many times. The rearrangement uses TRBV11-1 and TRBJ2-6, with D tentatively TRBD1 (5 bases). Germline values: CDR1 SGHAT, CDR2 FQDESV (reference sequence). V was trimmed by 1 base and J by 4 bases, leaving 17 bases between them. This CDR3 comprises 18 residues. CDR3 region: CASSLEGARVGGANVLTF. In nucleotides, the CDR3 is TGTGCCAGCAGCTTAGAAGGGGCAAGGGTTGGCGGGGCCAACGTCCTGACTTTC.

In this sample, this clonotype turned up many times. This sequence joins TRBV15 and TRBJ2-3; weak D call: TRBD2 (7 bases). Per the germline V gene, CDR1 is LNHNV and CDR2 is YYDKDF (reference sequence). The CDR3 runs 17 residues. Trimming took off 1 base at V and 2 bases at J, with 16 bases between the two ends. CDR3 DNA: TGTGCCACCAGCAGAGGGGGTAGGGGGGGGGTCACAGATACGCAGTATTTT. It translates to CATSRGGRGGVTDTQYF.

Of note for this clonotype: It may be a read error: a sequence one base away is much more abundant. The chain carries TRBV10-3 and TRBJ1-1; TRBD1 matches 10 bases. The V gene's germline CDR1 is ENHRY and CDR2 SYGVKD. The CDR3 contains 13 residues. CDR3 region: CAIRGQGRPDAFF. The CDR3 DNA reads TGTGCCATCAGGGGACAGGGGAGGCCTGACGCTTTCTTT.

This clonotype was observed many times. This chain connects TRBV5-1 to TRBJ2-5; the match to TRBD1 covers 8 bases. Germline CDR1 and CDR2: SGHRS and YFSETQ. Germline trimming cut 4 bases from V and 2 bases from J; bases unmatched to any gene: 7. This CDR3 comprises 15 residues. Written as DNA, the CDR3 is TGCGCCAGCAGCCCGGACAGGGAAGCACAAGAGACCCAGTACTTC. Translation: CASSPDREAQETQYF.

In its sample, this clonotype was seen many times. This chain links TRBV12-3 or TRBV12-4 with TRBJ2-3; TRBD1 or TRBD2 may be the D gene (5 bases each). The CDR3 contains 13 residues. V lost 3 bases and J lost 4, with 8 bases in between. CDR3 protein: CASSFEGPDTQYF. CDR3 nucleotides: TGTGCCAGCAGTTTCGAGGGACCAGATACGCAGTATTTT.

The rearrangement links TRBV10-2 to TRBJ2-3, with D possibly TRBD1 on 5 matching bases. V lost 8 bases and J lost 3, with 15 bases in between. CDR3 size: 14 residues. CDR1 is WSHSY and CDR2 is SAAADI in the germline V gene. CDR3 sequence (DNA): TGCGCCAGCCTTTCTTACAGGATGACAGATACGCAGTATTTT. It specifies CASLSYRMTDTQYF.

This clonotype was detected many times. The chain couples TRBV10-3 to TRBJ2-2; D gene unclear. The CDR3 is 16 residues long. V lost 2 bases and J lost 3, with 13 bases in between. Germline CDR1 ENHRY, CDR2 SYGVKD. Here the CDR3 reads CAISEPNGQDTGELFF. In nucleotides, the CDR3 is TGTGCCATCAGTGAGCCAAACGGGCAGGACACCGGGGAGCTGTTTTTT.

This clonotype appeared many times. This sequence joins TRBV27 and TRBJ1-2; possible D gene TRBD1, 6 bases. The CDR3 is 15 residues long. Trimming shortened V by 4 bases and J by 1 base, and 13 bases separated the two germline ends. Per germline, CDR1 MNHEY and CDR2 SMNVEV (reference sequence). The CDR3: CASSSQGTRNYGYTF. In DNA, the CDR3 is TGTGCCAGCAGTTCTCAGGGGACCCGTAACTATGGCTACACCTTC.

Concerning this clonotype: One base away lies a much larger clone, so this may be a sequencing read error. The chain employs TRBV5-1 and TRBJ2-2, with D maybe TRBD1 (6 bases). Germline CDR1 is SGHRS and CDR2 is YFSETQ. The CDR3 runs 11 residues. The DNA of the CDR3 is TGCTCCAGCAGCTACGCAGGGGTGGTGTTTTTT. It is translated as CSSSYAGVVFF.

This clonotype has ten or more counts. This chain uses TRBV4-3 with TRBJ1-4, with 9 positions matching TRBD1. V was clipped by 0 bases and J by 2 bases; unmatched bases: 4. The CDR3 contains 17 residues. Germline values: CDR1 LGHNA, CDR2 YSLEER. CDR3 coding DNA: TGCGCCAGCAGCCAAGATGGCGACAGGGGGACTAATGAAAAACTGTTTTTT. This encodes CASSQDGDRGTNEKLFF.

This chain connects TRBV6-2 or TRBV6-3 to TRBJ2-1; 8 bases match TRBD1. V gave up 7 bases and J gave up 1 base; unmatched junction bases: 3. This CDR3 comprises 14 residues. Germline V gene data show CDR1 as MNHEY and CDR2 as SVGEGT. The CDR3 bases are TGTGCCAGCAATCAGGGGGCTTCCTACAATGAGCAGTTCTTC. It is translated as CASNQGASYNEQFF.

Note on this clonotype: A much larger clone is a single base away; this may be a read error. The chain carries TRBV7-2 and TRBJ2-2; weak D call: TRBD2 (5 bases). The CDR3 length is 15 residues. Germline V gene sequence: CDR1 SGHTA, CDR2 FQGNSA. In nucleotides, the CDR3 is TGTGCCAGCACCCCGTCTCTAGTGAACACCGGGGAGCCGTTTTTT. The encoded protein is CASTPSLVNTGEPFF.

This clonotype was seen ten or more times. The genes are TRBV7-9 and TRBJ2-1, with TRBD2 matching 12 bases. The germline V gene encodes CDR1 SEHNR and CDR2 FQNEAQ (reference sequence). This CDR3 is 15 amino acids long. Trimming cost V 6 bases and J 9 bases; bases outside gene matches: 9. DNA of the CDR3: TGTGCCAGCAGTTCTACTAGCGGGAGGAGGAGTGAGCAGTTCTTC. It is translated as CASSSTSGRRSEQFF.

In its sample, this clonotype was seen a few times. J is TRBJ1-5 and V is TRBV6-2 or TRBV6-3; D perhaps matches TRBD1 (5 bases). This CDR3 contains 15 residues. Germline CDR1 is MNHEY and CDR2 is SVGEGT. With 5 bases removed from V and 0 bases from J, the gap between germline ends came to 11 bases. CDR3 loop: CASSTRQISNQPQHF. In DNA form, the CDR3 reads TGTGCCAGCAGTACACGACAGATTAGCAATCAGCCCCAGCATTTT.

This clonotype came up many times. The chain joins TRBV20-1 to TRBJ1-1; 9 nucleotides align to TRBD1. The junction had 2 bases not matched to a gene; V was cut back by 0 bases and J by 3 bases. The CDR3 loop spans 14 amino acids. Germline-derived CDR1 and CDR2 are DFQATT and SNEGSKA (reference sequence). The CDR3 bases are TGCAGTGCTAGAGATGGGGACAGGGACACTGAAGCTTTCTTT. Translating it yields CSARDGDRDTEAFF.

There are many counts of this clonotype. The CDR3 DNA sequence: TGTGCCAGCAGTTTAACGCTCTGGGGACAGGGTCGTGAGCCTAATGAAAAACTGTTTTTT. Translated: CASSLTLWGQGREPNEKLFF. This rearrangement joins TRBV27 to TRBJ1-4, with 9 bases aligning to TRBD1. The CDR3 has 20 residues. The junction had 16 bases not matched to a gene; V was cut back by 2 bases and J by 3 bases. CDR1 and CDR2 (germline): MNHEY, SMNVEV (reference sequence).

In its sample, this clonotype was seen many times. The rearrangement uses TRBV12-3 or TRBV12-4 and TRBJ2-2; D is undetermined. The CDR3 contains 18 residues. V was cut by 6 bases and J by 3 bases, with 23 bases left in between. CDR3 nucleotide sequence: TGTGCCAGCAGACCAATCAACCTTTTTAAAGACTACACCGGGGAGCTGTTTTTT. Its protein product is CASRPINLFKDYTGELFF.

The sample holds many counts of this clonotype. The chain is built from TRBV5-1 and TRBJ1-1; the D is unclear. The CDR3 sequence is 14 residues long. Trimming took off 1 base at V and 1 base at J, with 8 bases between the two ends. Germline V gene data show CDR1 as SGHRS and CDR2 as YFSETQ. The chain's CDR3 is CASSLIQENTEAFF. The CDR3 region has the DNA TGCGCCAGCAGCTTGATTCAGGAGAACACTGAAGCTTTCTTT.

A few counts support this clonotype. The chain uses TRBV5-1 and TRBJ2-7, with 12 bases fitting TRBD2. CDR3 length: 17 amino acids. V dropped 2 bases and J dropped 1; count of bases not matched to a gene: 7. Germline loops: CDR1 SGHRS, CDR2 YFSETQ. The CDR3 coding sequence is TGCGCCAGCAGCTTAGCCGGACTAGCGGGGAGTTCCTACGAGCAGTACTTC. Its translation: CASSLAGLAGSSYEQYF.